The T cell receptor (beta chain) described here comes from a study of blood T cells in healthy people across ages. Notes on the study in general: Estimates drawn from one million T cells were deemed to understate diversity.

V shed 6 bases and J shed 8 bases, with 11 bases lying between them. CDR1 and CDR2 (germline): SQVTM, ANQGSEA. This CDR3 has 11 residues. Donors ranged from roughly 6 to 90 years old and were healthy Caucasians in Russia. Each individual donor underwent a draw of approximately 10 milliliters of peripheral blood. Of note for this clonotype: Its specificity is unknown.

A J-beta primer mix and a sample-barcoded 5' primer were used in a second PCR of about 6 to 12 cycles. TCRdb re-derived calls from the 5' RACE reads in MiXCR, one entry per CDR3 protein. This sample carries about 640,000 distinct CDR3 sequences, 45% to 65% of them seen once, and the ten largest clones take 35% to 40%. The chain employs TRBV29-1 and TRBJ2-1; D gene unclear. Sequenced: blood. The sequence was collected from a man aged 60 to 69 in good health. CDR3: CSVSFTDEQFF. Here the CDR3 DNA reads TGCAGCGTCTCCTTCACCGATGAGCAGTTCTTC.